This T cell receptor beta chain was retrieved from a study of PD-1 blockade in classical Hodgkin lymphoma. In germline, CDR1 is SGDLS, CDR2 YYNGEE. Trimming took off 4 bases at V and 3 bases at J, with 17 bases between the two ends. The CDR3 runs 15 residues. Only in-frame clones appear in the TCRdb table, and some are missing; sequencing was by immunoSEQ multiplex PCR. In the table there are about 28,000 clones, 70% to 80% of which are singletons. Time point described: cycle 4 day 1 (C4D1), after 6 weeks of nivolumab. All patients relapsed after autologous stem cell transplantation, and brentuximab vedotin exposure varied. CD4+ T cells were purified from thawed PBMCs by negative selection.

The clonotype originates from a human donor with classical Hodgkin lymphoma. The sample consisted of CD4+ T cells from blood, taken before the fourth cycle of nivolumab. J is TRBJ2-7 and V is TRBV9; D is unclear. The DNA of the CDR3 is TGTGCCAGCAGCCCCAGCTGGCTAGACGACTACGAGCAGTACTTC. This gives the protein CASSPSWLDDYEQYF. Based on the CDR3 plus reference TRBV9 and TRBJ2-7, the full variable domain is DSGVTQTPKHLITATGQRVTLRCSPRSGDLSVYWYQQSLDQGLQFLIQYYNGEERAKGNILERFSAQQFPDLHSELNLSSLELGDSALYFCASSPSWLDDYEQYFGPGTRLTVT.